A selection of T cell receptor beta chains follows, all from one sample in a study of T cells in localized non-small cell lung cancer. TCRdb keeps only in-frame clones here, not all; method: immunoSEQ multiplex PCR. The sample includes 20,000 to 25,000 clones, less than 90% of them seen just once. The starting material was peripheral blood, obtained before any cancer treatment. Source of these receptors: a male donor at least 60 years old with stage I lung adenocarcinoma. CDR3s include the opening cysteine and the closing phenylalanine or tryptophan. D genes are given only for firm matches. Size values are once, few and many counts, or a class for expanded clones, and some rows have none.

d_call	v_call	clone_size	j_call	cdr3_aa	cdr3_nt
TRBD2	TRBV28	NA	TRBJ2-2	CASSPQLAGAGELFF	TGTGCCAGCAGTCCGCAACTAGCGGGGGCCGGGGAGCTGTTTTTT
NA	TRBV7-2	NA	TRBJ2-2	CASSLDIRDTGELFF	TGTGCCAGCAGCTTAGATATTAGGGACACCGGGGAGCTGTTTTTT
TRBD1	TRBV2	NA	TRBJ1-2	CASSGTGVWNYGYTF	TGTGCCAGCAGTGGGACAGGGGTTTGGAACTATGGCTACACCTTC
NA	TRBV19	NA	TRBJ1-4	CASSPTGSNEKLFF	TGTGCCAGTAGCCCGACGGGCTCTAATGAAAAACTGTTTTTT
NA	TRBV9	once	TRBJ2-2	CASSVDPGGTLGTGELFF	TGTGCCAGCAGCGTAGATCCAGGGGGGACTTTGGGGACCGGGGAGCTGTTTTTT
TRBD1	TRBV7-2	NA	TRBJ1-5	CASSRDRGNQPQHF	TGTGCCAGCAGCCGCGACAGGGGCAATCAGCCCCAGCATTTT
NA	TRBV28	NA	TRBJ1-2	CASRTTSVWGGGGYGYTF	TGTGCCAGCAGAACTACGTCGGTTTGGGGCGGTGGAGGTTATGGCTACACCTTC
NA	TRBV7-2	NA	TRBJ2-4	CASSLDRYREIQYF	TGTGCCAGCAGCTTAGATAGGTACAGGGAAATTCAGTACTTC
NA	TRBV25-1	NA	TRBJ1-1	CASSGVMNTEAFF	TGTGCCAGCAGTGGGGTGATGAACACTGAAGCTTTCTTT
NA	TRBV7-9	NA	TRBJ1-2	CATPIVGREKNYGYTF	TGTGCCACCCCGATAGTTGGCAGGGAGAAAAACTATGGCTACACCTTC
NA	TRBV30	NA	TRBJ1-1	CAWSTSPLGNTEAFF	TGTGCCTGGAGTACCTCCCCCTTGGGGAACACTGAAGCTTTCTTT
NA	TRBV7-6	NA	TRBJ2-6	CASSGSSGANVLTF	TGTGCCAGCAGCGGGAGCTCTGGGGCCAACGTCCTGACTTTC
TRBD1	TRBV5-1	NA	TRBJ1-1	CASSSGGQRNTEAFF	TGCGCCAGCAGCTCCGGGGGACAGAGGAACACTGAAGCTTTCTTT
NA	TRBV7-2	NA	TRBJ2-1	CASSLSAGQVAYNEQFF	TGTGCCAGCAGCTTAAGCGCGGGTCAGGTTGCCTACAATGAGCAGTTCTTC
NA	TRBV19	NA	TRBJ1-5	CASSIPRSGGYSNQPQHF	TGTGCCAGTAGTATCCCCCGTTCCGGGGGCTATAGCAATCAGCCCCAGCATTTT
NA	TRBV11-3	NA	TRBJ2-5	CASSLGGLPGETQYF	TGTGCCAGCAGCTTAGGGGGACTGCCGGGAGAGACCCAGTACTTC
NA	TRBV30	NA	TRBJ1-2	CAWSSGGGGYTF	TGTGCCTGGAGTTCGGGGGGAGGCGGCTACACCTTC
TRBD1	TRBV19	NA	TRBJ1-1	CASYRQGNTEAFF	TGTGCCAGTTATAGACAGGGGAACACTGAAGCTTTCTTT
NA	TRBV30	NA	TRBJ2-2	CAWGQSNTGELFF	TGTGCCTGGGGACAGTCGAACACCGGGGAGCTGTTTTTT
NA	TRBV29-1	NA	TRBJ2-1	CSVERSYNEQFF	TGCAGCGTTGAGCGCTCCTACAATGAGCAGTTCTTC
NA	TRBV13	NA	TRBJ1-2	CASSLAGNYGYTF	TGTGCCAGCAGCTTAGCCGGGAACTATGGCTACACCTTC
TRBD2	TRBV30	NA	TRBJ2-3	CAWSNGGAKDTQYF	TGTGCCTGGAGTAACGGGGGGGCCAAAGATACGCAGTATTTT
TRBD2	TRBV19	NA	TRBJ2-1	CASSRSSGGYNEQFF	TGTGCCAGTAGTCGCTCTAGCGGGGGCTACAATGAGCAGTTCTTC
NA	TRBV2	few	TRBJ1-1	CASSDLSTVNTEAFF	TGTGCCAGCAGTGACCTATCTACAGTGAACACTGAAGCTTTCTTT
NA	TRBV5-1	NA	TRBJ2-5	CASSLLGGRGETQYF	TGCGCCAGCAGCTTGCTGGGAGGTCGGGGAGAGACCCAGTACTTC
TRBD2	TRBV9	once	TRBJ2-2	CASSPRGSGSTGELFF	TGTGCCAGCAGCCCCCGCGGTAGCGGGAGCACCGGGGAGCTGTTTTTT
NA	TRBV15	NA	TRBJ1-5	CATSRDFGSNQPQHF	TGTGCCACCAGCAGAGATTTTGGGAGCAATCAGCCCCAGCATTTT
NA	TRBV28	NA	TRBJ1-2	CASSRAGGYTF	TGTGCCAGCAGTCGGGCGGGCGGCTACACCTTC
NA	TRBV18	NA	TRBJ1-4	CASSPPSTALANEKLFF	TGTGCCAGCTCACCACCGTCAACAGCCTTGGCTAATGAAAAACTGTTTTTT
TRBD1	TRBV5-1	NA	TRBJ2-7	CASSLETGVSYEQYF	TGCGCCAGCAGCTTGGAGACAGGGGTGTCCTACGAGCAGTACTTC
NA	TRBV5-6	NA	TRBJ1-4	CASSPGVQGATNEKLFF	TGTGCCAGCAGCCCAGGAGTACAGGGCGCGACTAATGAAAAACTGTTTTTT
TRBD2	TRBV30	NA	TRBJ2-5	CAWSVTSGGNQETQYF	TGTGCCTGGAGTGTTACTAGCGGGGGGAACCAAGAGACCCAGTACTTC
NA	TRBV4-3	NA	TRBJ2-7	CASSPETGIAYEQYF	TGCGCCAGCAGCCCTGAGACAGGTATTGCCTACGAGCAGTACTTC
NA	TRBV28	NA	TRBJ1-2	CASSSPGIIQGASMSYGYTF	TGTGCCAGCAGTTCCCCAGGAATCATCCAGGGAGCCTCAATGTCCTATGGCTACACCTTC
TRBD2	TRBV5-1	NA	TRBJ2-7	CASSLGGTVYEQYF	TGCGCCAGCAGCCTGGGGGGGACTGTCTACGAGCAGTACTTC
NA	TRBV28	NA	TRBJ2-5	CASSDRETQYF	TGTGCCAGCAGTGACAGGGAGACCCAGTACTTC
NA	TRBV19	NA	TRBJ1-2	CARRLHLGGYTF	TGTGCCCGACGCTTACACCTAGGAGGCTACACCTTC
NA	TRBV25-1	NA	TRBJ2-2	CASSSLTGELFF	TGTGCCAGCAGCAGTCTTACCGGGGAGCTGTTTTTT
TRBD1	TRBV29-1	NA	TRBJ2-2	CSALSGGAGELFF	TGCAGCGCCCTCTCAGGGGGCGCCGGGGAGCTGTTTTTT
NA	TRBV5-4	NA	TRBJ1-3	CASSPRDGNSGNTIYF	TGTGCCAGCAGCCCGCGGGACGGTAACTCTGGAAACACCATATATTTT
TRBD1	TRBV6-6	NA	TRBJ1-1	CASRNAGTGVTEAFF	TGTGCCAGCAGAAACGCCGGGACAGGGGTCACTGAAGCTTTCTTT
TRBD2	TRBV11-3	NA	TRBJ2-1	CASSPRLAGVREQFF	TGTGCCAGCAGCCCCCGACTAGCGGGAGTACGAGAGCAGTTCTTC